This T cell receptor (beta chain) derives from a study of tumor-infiltrating lymphocytes in primary liver carcinoma. Study-wide background: About 3.5 to 7.13 million productive TCRbeta reads were obtained from the samples, with similar numbers across tissue types. Overall study results and limits: Only about 8-25% of top clones appeared in all five tumor regions.

TCR beta cDNA was reverse-transcribed from 400 to 500 ng of total RNA. The reaction used a constant-region primer and ProtoScript II reverse transcriptase. Slightly modified ARM-PCR with three nested multiplex PCR rounds yielded TCR beta libraries. Both of the initial two PCR rounds ran for nine to ten cycles and employed TRBV1-TRBV30 forward primers alongside a C-beta reverse primer. MiXCR, applied by TCRdb to the multiplex PCR reads, yields one record per CDR3 protein. The data contain roughly 120,000 distinct CDR3 sequences, around two thirds of them singletons. This clonotype was detected a few times. Its antigen is unidentified. Unsorted bulk tissue, about 20-32 mg of it, served as the source for co-extraction of RNA and DNA. Sampling of each tumor involved five separate regions. Trimming took 3 bases from V and 4 from J; bases not matched to a gene: 11. The CDR3 loop spans 17 amino acids. Germline CDR1 reads GTSNPN; CDR2 reads SVGIG (reference sequence).

Sequencing was carried out using liver tumor tissue from sampling region 1. Subset noted: tumor region T1, superior pole. The chain joins TRBV30 to TRBJ1-5; 11 bases fit TRBD1. This TCR came from a woman aged 55-69 years with primary liver carcinoma and hepatitis B virus infection. CDR3 residues: CAWSIGTGGRSNQPQHF. For the CDR3, the DNA is TGTGCCTGGAGCATCGGGACAGGGGGTAGGTCTAATCAGCCCCAGCATTTT.